The present T cell receptor beta chain was sequenced within a study of blood T cell repertoires in COVID-19. In the study overall: Collection of acute and convalescent COVID-19 samples took place in the United States, Italy and Spain. PBMCs, B-cell-depleted T cells, or T cells were the source of the cDNA or gDNA that made up the material.

Assay used: immunoSEQ multiplex PCR; TCRdb lists only in-frame clones, some missing. In the table there are about 120,000 clones, about 89% of which are singletons. This clone was seen a single time. This receptor was obtained from a woman in her 70s with acute or convalescent COVID-19. The specimen sequenced was peripheral blood.

CDR3 nucleotide sequence: TGTGCCAGCAGCCAAGAAGCGCGGGAGGTTAATTCACCCCTCCACTTT. This codes for CASSQEAREVNSPLHF. The V gene is TRBV4-2, the J gene TRBJ1-6; D ambiguous. Germline loops: CDR1 LGHNA, CDR2 YNFKEQ. V was shortened by 0 bases and J by 6 bases, with 12 bases between the two germline ends. This CDR3 is built from 16 residues.